This T cell receptor (beta chain) was retrieved from a study of blood T cells in healthy people across ages. Background on the study: In model experiments, template switching was able to capture about one barcoded beta molecule for every two T cells that were present.

Together with a sample-barcoded 5' primer, a J-beta primer mix was included in a second PCR lasting about 6 to 11 cycles. A template-switch adaptor containing 12 random nucleotides labeled each cDNA molecule. TCRdb re-analysed the 5' RACE reads in MiXCR, keeping a single row per CDR3 protein. The repertoire holds 600,000 to 1,000,000 distinct CDR3 sequences, with about 62% as singletons. Donor samples were obtained from healthy Caucasian individuals from Russia, aged about 6 to 95. This TCR was sampled from a man aged 30 to 39 in good health. The sequencing sample was made of blood.

The CDR3 is CASTQKPGDESEQYF. For the CDR3, the DNA is TGTGCCAGCACCCAAAAGCCAGGGGACGAGAGCGAGCAGTACTTC. The chain links TRBV7-9 to TRBJ2-7, with D possibly TRBD1 on 6 matching bases. V lost 7 bases to trimming and J lost 6 bases, with 22 bases between them. Germline V gives CDR1 SEHNR, CDR2 FQNEAQ (reference sequence). This CDR3 spans 15 amino acids.